Listed below are T cell receptor beta chains from one sample, sequenced in a study of cytomegalovirus exposure and HLA in healthy donors. This table comes from immunoSEQ multiplex PCR, and its TCRdb copy is limited to in-frame clones, with some not included. The table has about 73,000 clones, roughly 70% seen once. Sequencing used PBMCs. All receptors derive from a man aged 65 to 79 in good health and CMV-seronegative. Both conserved end residues are part of each CDR3. D genes are given only for firm matches. A clone size is listed for some rows: how often the clone was seen (once, few, many), or a class if it is expanded.

CDR3: CASSTQAGGPQYEQYF
DNA: TGTGCCAGCAGTACCCAAGCGGGAGGGCCGCAGTACGAGCAGTACTTC
J: TRBJ2-7
D: TRBD2
V: TRBV28
size: -

CDR3: CASLEMSSYNEQFF
DNA: TGTGCCAGCTTAGAGATGAGCTCCTACAATGAGCAGTTCTTC
J: TRBJ2-1
D: -
V: TRBV2
size: -

CDR3: CASSLLFGQGSNTEAFF
DNA: TGTGCCAGCAGCTTACTCTTTGGGCAGGGTTCGAACACTGAAGCTTTCTTT
J: TRBJ1-1
D: -
V: TRBV7-2
size: -

CDR3: CASRVDILNTEAFF
DNA: TGTGCCAGCAGAGTCGACATTCTGAACACTGAAGCTTTCTTT
J: TRBJ1-1
D: -
V: TRBV2
size: -

CDR3: CAWRGQILNYGYTF
DNA: TGTGCCTGGAGAGGACAGATCCTTAACTATGGCTACACCTTC
J: TRBJ1-2
D: -
V: TRBV30
size: few

CDR3: CAIYGTNTGELFF
DNA: TGTGCCATTTACGGGACGAACACCGGGGAGCTGTTTTTT
J: TRBJ2-2
D: -
V: TRBV19
size: -

CDR3: CASSDSTGAYSYNEQFF
DNA: TGTGCCAGCAGTGACAGTACAGGGGCCTACTCCTACAATGAGCAGTTCTTC
J: TRBJ2-1
D: TRBD1
V: TRBV2
size: -

CDR3: CASSMAGMNTEAFF
DNA: TGTGCCAGTAGTATGGCAGGGATGAACACTGAAGCTTTCTTT
J: TRBJ1-1
D: -
V: TRBV19
size: -

CDR3: CASSGESPYNSPLHF
DNA: TGTGCCAGCAGTGGAGAATCTCCCTATAATTCACCCCTCCACTTT
J: TRBJ1-6
D: -
V: TRBV25-1
size: -

CDR3: CASSPGTSGGLETQYF
DNA: TGCGCCAGCAGCCCCGGGACTAGCGGGGGGCTTGAGACCCAGTACTTC
J: TRBJ2-5
D: TRBD2
V: TRBV5-1
size: -

CDR3: CASSPRTGEGTEAFF
DNA: TGTGCCAGCAGCCCTAGGACAGGGGAAGGAACTGAAGCTTTCTTT
J: TRBJ1-1
D: TRBD1
V: TRBV2
size: -

CDR3: CASSYTSSGNYGYTF
DNA: TGTGCCAGCAGTTACACTTCAAGCGGCAACTATGGCTACACCTTC
J: TRBJ1-2
D: -
V: TRBV11-3
size: few

CDR3: CASSQDGAGANTGELFF
DNA: TGTGCCAGCAGCCAAGATGGAGCGGGAGCGAACACCGGGGAGCTGTTTTTT
J: TRBJ2-2
D: TRBD2
V: TRBV4-2
size: -

CDR3: CASSPDYGYTF
DNA: TGTGCCAGCAGTCCAGACTATGGCTACACCTTC
J: TRBJ1-2
D: -
V: TRBV28
size: -

CDR3: CAISAGLYEQYF
DNA: TGTGCCATCAGTGCGGGACTGTACGAGCAGTACTTC
J: TRBJ2-7
D: -
V: TRBV10-3
size: few

CDR3: CATSNRRVGRGRQETQYF
DNA: TGTGCCACCAGCAACAGGAGGGTAGGCAGGGGGAGACAAGAGACCCAGTACTTC
J: TRBJ2-5
D: -
V: TRBV15
size: -

CDR3: CASSSGTAGSYEQYF
DNA: TGTGCCAGCAGTTCCGGGACAGCTGGGTCCTACGAGCAGTACTTC
J: TRBJ2-7
D: TRBD1
V: TRBV6-5
size: -

CDR3: CASSYSRQGLVEQYF
DNA: TGTGCCAGCAGTTACTCGAGGCAGGGTTTGGTCGAGCAGTACTTC
J: TRBJ2-7
D: -
V: TRBV6-5
size: few

CDR3: CASSPTQGASYNEQFF
DNA: TGCGCCAGCAGCCCGACCCAGGGGGCGTCCTACAATGAGCAGTTCTTC
J: TRBJ2-1
D: TRBD1
V: TRBV5-1
size: -

CDR3: CASSLSWGLAEQYF
DNA: TGTGCCAGCAGCTTATCCTGGGGGCTGGCCGAGCAGTACTTC
J: TRBJ2-7
D: -
V: TRBV7-8
size: -

CDR3: CASSVVPSGNSPLHF
DNA: TGTGCCAGCAGCGTGGTTCCGAGTGGTAATTCACCCCTCCACTTT
J: TRBJ1-6
D: -
V: TRBV9
size: -

CDR3: CASSLPTGGAETQYF
DNA: TGTGCCAGCAGTTTGCCCACAGGGGGCGCGGAGACCCAGTACTTC
J: TRBJ2-5
D: TRBD1
V: TRBV28
size: -

CDR3: CASSFNRRTGELFF
DNA: TGTGCCAGCAGCTTCAACAGGCGAACCGGGGAGCTGTTTTTT
J: TRBJ2-2
D: -
V: TRBV7-9
size: -

CDR3: CAWTGQNSPLHF
DNA: TGTGCCTGGACGGGACAGAATTCACCCCTCCACTTT
J: TRBJ1-6
D: TRBD1
V: TRBV30
size: -

CDR3: CASSLGQRETEAFF
DNA: TGCGCCAGCAGCTTGGGGCAGAGGGAGACTGAAGCTTTCTTT
J: TRBJ1-1
D: -
V: TRBV5-1
size: -

CDR3: CASSLGLAGASEQYF
DNA: TGTGCCAGCAGCCTGGGACTAGCGGGAGCCTCCGAGCAGTACTTC
J: TRBJ2-7
D: TRBD2
V: TRBV7-9
size: -

CDR3: CASSVTDRGFNQPQHF
DNA: TGTGCCAGTAGTGTCACCGACAGGGGTTTCAATCAGCCCCAGCATTTT
J: TRBJ1-5
D: TRBD1
V: TRBV19
size: -

CDR3: CASRSTGQSASPLHF
DNA: TGTGCCAGCAGGTCCACGGGACAGTCGGCTTCACCCCTCCACTTT
J: TRBJ1-6
D: TRBD1
V: TRBV7-2
size: few

CDR3: CASSRRQGAADEQYF
DNA: TGTGCCAGCAGCAGGCGACAGGGGGCGGCCGACGAGCAGTACTTC
J: TRBJ2-7
D: TRBD1
V: TRBV7-6
size: once

CDR3: CAWTIKHGTNEKLFF
DNA: TGTGCCTGGACCATAAAGCACGGAACTAATGAAAAACTGTTTTTT
J: TRBJ1-4
D: -
V: TRBV30
size: -

CDR3: CASSLLPGQANYGYTF
DNA: TGTGCCAGCAGCTTGTTACCGGGACAGGCTAACTATGGCTACACCTTC
J: TRBJ1-2
D: TRBD1
V: TRBV5-5
size: few

CDR3: CASRRIRGAQYF
DNA: TGTGCCAGCAGGCGAATACGCGGGGCGCAGTATTTT
J: TRBJ2-3
D: -
V: TRBV11-2
size: few

CDR3: CASRRDFGEQYF
DNA: TGTGCCAGTAGGCGGGACTTCGGGGAGCAGTACTTC
J: TRBJ2-7
D: -
V: TRBV19
size: -

CDR3: CASSFLSGTDTQYF
DNA: TGTGCCAGCAGTTTTCTCAGCGGCACAGATACGCAGTATTTT
J: TRBJ2-3
D: -
V: TRBV28
size: -

CDR3: CASSLVGGASSYNEQFF
DNA: TGTGCCAGCAGCTTAGTCGGGGGGGCCAGCTCCTACAATGAGCAGTTCTTC
J: TRBJ2-1
D: TRBD2
V: TRBV7-2
size: -

CDR3: CASSITGTGIGNTIYF
DNA: TGCGCCAGCAGCATAACCGGGACAGGGATTGGAAACACCATATATTTT
J: TRBJ1-3
D: TRBD1
V: TRBV5-1
size: -

CDR3: CASNRAGGGNTIYF
DNA: TGTGCCAGCAATAGGGCAGGGGGCGGAAACACCATATATTTT
J: TRBJ1-3
D: TRBD1
V: TRBV28
size: -

CDR3: CASSPGTGDNSPLHF
DNA: TGTGCCAGCAGCCCCGGGACAGGGGATAATTCACCCCTCCACTTT
J: TRBJ1-6
D: TRBD1
V: TRBV7-6
size: -

CDR3: CASSSQRTNKETQYF
DNA: TGTGCCAGCAGCTCCCAGCGTACCAACAAAGAGACCCAGTACTTC
J: TRBJ2-5
D: -
V: TRBV5-4
size: -

CDR3: CASSQDGGLGSSYEQYF
DNA: TGCGCCAGCAGCCAAGATGGGGGACTGGGGAGCTCCTACGAGCAGTACTTC
J: TRBJ2-7
D: -
V: TRBV4-3
size: -

CDR3: CASKKRGTDTQYF
DNA: TGTGCCAGCAAGAAGAGGGGCACAGATACGCAGTATTTT
J: TRBJ2-3
D: -
V: TRBV2
size: once

CDR3: CSSSFQNQPQHF
DNA: TGTTCCAGCAGCTTCCAAAATCAGCCCCAGCATTTT
J: TRBJ1-5
D: -
V: TRBV7-9
size: -

CDR3: CASSQQGDTQYF
DNA: TGTGCCAGCAGCCAGCAGGGAGATACGCAGTATTTT
J: TRBJ2-3
D: -
V: TRBV7-2
size: few

CDR3: CASSSEYFTQYF
DNA: TGTGCCAGCAGCTCGGAGTACTTTACGCAGTATTTT
J: TRBJ2-3
D: -
V: TRBV5-6
size: -

CDR3: CASSMGLAGGTSTDTQYF
DNA: TGCGCCAGCAGCATGGGACTAGCGGGAGGGACTAGCACAGATACGCAGTATTTT
J: TRBJ2-3
D: TRBD2
V: TRBV5-1
size: -

CDR3: CASSLGTGLNEKLFF
DNA: TGTGCCAGCAGCTTAGGGACAGGCCTGAATGAAAAACTGTTTTTT
J: TRBJ1-4
D: TRBD1
V: TRBV7-9
size: -

CDR3: CASSPLAGGNGYTF
DNA: TGTGCCAGCAGCCCCCTGGCAGGGGGCAATGGCTACACCTTC
J: TRBJ1-2
D: TRBD1
V: TRBV7-6
size: once